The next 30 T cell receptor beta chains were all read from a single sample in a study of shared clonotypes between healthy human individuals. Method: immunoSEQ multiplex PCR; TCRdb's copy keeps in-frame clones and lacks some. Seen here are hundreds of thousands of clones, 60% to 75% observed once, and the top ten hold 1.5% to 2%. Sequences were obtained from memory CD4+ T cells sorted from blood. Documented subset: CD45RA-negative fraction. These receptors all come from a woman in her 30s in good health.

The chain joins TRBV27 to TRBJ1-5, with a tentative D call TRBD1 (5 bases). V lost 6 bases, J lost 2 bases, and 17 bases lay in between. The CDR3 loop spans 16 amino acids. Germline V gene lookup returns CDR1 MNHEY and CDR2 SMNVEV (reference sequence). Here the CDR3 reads CASSPGGGIRNQPQHF. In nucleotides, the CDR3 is TGTGCCAGCAGCCCTGGGGGGGGAATTCGCAATCAGCCCCAGCATTTT.

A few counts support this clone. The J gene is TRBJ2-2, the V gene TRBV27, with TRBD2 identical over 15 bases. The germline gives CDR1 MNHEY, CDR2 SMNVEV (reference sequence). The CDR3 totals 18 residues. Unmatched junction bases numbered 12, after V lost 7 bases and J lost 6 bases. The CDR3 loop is CASTRTSGRAARAGELFF. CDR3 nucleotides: TGTGCCAGCACCCGGACTAGCGGGAGGGCCGCTAGAGCCGGGGAGCTGTTTTTT.

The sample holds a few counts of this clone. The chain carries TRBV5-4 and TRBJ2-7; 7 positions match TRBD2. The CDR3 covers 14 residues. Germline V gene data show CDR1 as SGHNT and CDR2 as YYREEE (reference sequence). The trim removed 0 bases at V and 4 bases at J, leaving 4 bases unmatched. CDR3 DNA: TGTGCCAGCAGCTTGGGCGGGAGCAAATACGAGCAGTACTTC. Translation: CASSLGGSKYEQYF.

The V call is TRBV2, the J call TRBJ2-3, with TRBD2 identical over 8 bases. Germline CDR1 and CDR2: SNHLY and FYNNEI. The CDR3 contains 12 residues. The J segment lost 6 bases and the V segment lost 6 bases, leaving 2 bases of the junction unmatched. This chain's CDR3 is CASRREVDTQYF. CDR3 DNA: TGTGCCAGCAGGCGGGAGGTTGATACGCAGTATTTT. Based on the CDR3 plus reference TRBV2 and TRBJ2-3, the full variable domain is EPEVTQTPSHQVTQMGQEVILRCVPISNHLYFYWYRQILGQKVEFLVSFYNNEISEKSEIFDDQFSVERPDGSNFTLKIRSTKLEDSAMYFCASRREVDTQYFGPGTRLTVL.

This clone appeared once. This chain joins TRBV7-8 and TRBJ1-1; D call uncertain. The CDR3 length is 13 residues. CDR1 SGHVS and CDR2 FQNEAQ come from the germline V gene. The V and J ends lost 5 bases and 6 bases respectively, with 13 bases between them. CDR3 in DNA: TGTGCCAGCAGCACCCGAGAGGGTGCTGAAGCTTTCTTT. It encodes CASSTREGAEAFF. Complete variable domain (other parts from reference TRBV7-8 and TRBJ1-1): GAGVSQSPRYKVAKRGQDVALRCDPISGHVSLFWYQQALGQGPEFLTYFQNEAQLDKSGLPSDRFFAERPEGSVSTLKIQRTQQEDSAVYLCASSTREGAEAFFGQGTRLTVV.

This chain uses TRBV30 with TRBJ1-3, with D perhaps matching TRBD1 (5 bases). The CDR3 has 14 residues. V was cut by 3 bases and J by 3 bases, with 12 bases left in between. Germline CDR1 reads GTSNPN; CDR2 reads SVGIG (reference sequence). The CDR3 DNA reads TGTGCCTGGAGACCCGGGACGAATGGAAACACCATATATTTT. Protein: CAWRPGTNGNTIYF.

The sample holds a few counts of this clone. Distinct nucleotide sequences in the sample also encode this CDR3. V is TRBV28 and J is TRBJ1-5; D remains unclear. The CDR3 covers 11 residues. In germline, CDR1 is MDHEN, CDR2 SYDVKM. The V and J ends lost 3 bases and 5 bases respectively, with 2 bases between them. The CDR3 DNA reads TGTGCCAGCAGTTTTCATCAGCCCCAGCATTTT. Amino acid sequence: CASSFHQPQHF.

The chain's CDR3 is CASSRLRDGETQYF. The CDR3 DNA sequence: TGTGCCAGCAGTCGACTCCGGGACGGCGAGACCCAGTACTTC. The chain couples TRBV6-5 to TRBJ2-5; D is possibly TRBD1 or TRBD2 (5 bases each). This CDR3 has 14 residues. Germline V CDR1 and CDR2: MNHEY, SVGAGI. V shed 5 bases and J shed 5 bases, with 15 bases lying between them.

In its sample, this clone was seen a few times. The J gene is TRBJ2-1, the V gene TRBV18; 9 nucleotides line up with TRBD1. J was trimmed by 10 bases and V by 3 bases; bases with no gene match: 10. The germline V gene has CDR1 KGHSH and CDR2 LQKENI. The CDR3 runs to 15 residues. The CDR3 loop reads CASSPSGTGLSEQFF. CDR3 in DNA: TGTGCCAGCTCACCTTCCGGGACAGGGTTGAGCGAGCAGTTCTTC.

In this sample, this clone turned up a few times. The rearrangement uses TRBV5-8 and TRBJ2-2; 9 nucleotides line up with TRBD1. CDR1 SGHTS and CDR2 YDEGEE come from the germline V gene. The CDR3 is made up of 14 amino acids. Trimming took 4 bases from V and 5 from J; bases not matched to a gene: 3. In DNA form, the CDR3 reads TGTGCCAGCAGCGGGACAGGGCGGACCGGGGAGCTGTTTTTT. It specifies CASSGTGRTGELFF.

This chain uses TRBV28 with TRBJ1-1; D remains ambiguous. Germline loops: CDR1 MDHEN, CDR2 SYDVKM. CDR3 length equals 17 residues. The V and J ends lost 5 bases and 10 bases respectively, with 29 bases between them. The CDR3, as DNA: TGTGCCAGCAGTCCAACTATTGGCGGGGAGTTCCCTTTTGCAGCTTTCTTT. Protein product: CASSPTIGGEFPFAAFF.

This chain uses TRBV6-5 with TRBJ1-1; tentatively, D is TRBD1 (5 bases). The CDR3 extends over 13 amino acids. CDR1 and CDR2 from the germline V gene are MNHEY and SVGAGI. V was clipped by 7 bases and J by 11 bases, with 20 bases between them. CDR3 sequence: CASKKTQEEGAFF. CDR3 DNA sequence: TGTGCCAGCAAAAAGACACAGGAGGAAGGGGCTTTCTTT.

This chain's CDR3 is CASSLGQGVGGNEQFF. CDR3 sequence (DNA): TGTGCCAGCAGCTTAGGACAGGGGGTGGGTGGTAATGAGCAGTTCTTC. The rearrangement links TRBV28 to TRBJ2-1, with 10 bases matching TRBD1. Germline loops: CDR1 MDHEN, CDR2 SYDVKM. This CDR3 region has 16 residues. Trimming at V came to 6 bases and at J to 7 bases, leaving 12 bases not matched to a gene.

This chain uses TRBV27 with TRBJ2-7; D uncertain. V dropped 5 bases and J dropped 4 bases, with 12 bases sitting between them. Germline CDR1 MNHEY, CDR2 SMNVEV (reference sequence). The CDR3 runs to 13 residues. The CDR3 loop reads CASSPKDGYEQYF. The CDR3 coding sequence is TGTGCCAGCAGTCCAAAGGACGGATACGAGCAGTACTTC.

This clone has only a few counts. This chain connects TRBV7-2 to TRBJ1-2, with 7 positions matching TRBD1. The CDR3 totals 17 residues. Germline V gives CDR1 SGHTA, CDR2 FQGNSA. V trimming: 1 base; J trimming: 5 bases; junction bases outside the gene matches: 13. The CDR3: CASSLGARGSRDYGYTF. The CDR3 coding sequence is TGTGCCAGCAGCTTAGGAGCCAGGGGGTCGAGGGATTATGGCTACACCTTC.

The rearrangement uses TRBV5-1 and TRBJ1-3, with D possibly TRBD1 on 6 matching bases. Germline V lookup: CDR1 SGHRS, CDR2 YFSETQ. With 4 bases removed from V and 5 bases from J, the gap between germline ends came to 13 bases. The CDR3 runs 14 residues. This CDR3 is CASSEGHSRNTIYF. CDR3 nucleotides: TGCGCCAGCAGCGAGGGACATTCGCGAAACACCATATATTTT.

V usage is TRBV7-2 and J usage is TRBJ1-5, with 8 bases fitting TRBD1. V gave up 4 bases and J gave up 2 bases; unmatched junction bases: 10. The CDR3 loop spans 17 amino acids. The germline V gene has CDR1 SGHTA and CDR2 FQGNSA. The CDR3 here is CASSSVRGTGGNQPQHF. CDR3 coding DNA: TGTGCCAGCAGCTCCGTGCGGGGGACAGGCGGCAATCAGCCCCAGCATTTT.

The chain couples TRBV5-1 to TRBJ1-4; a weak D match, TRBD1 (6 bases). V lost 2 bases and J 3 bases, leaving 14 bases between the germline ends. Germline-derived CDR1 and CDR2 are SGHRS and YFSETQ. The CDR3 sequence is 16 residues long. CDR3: CASSLQGNNPNEKLFF. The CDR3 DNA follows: TGCGCCAGCAGCTTACAGGGAAATAACCCTAATGAAAAACTGTTTTTT.

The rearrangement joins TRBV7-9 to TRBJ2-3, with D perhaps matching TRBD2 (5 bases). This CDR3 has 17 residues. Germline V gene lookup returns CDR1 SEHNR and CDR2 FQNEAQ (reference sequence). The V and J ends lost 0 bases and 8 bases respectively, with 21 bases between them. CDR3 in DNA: TGTGCCAGCAGCTTAGCTGTGGCTAGCCCGAGTTCTAGTACGCAGTATTTT. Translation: CASSLAVASPSSSTQYF. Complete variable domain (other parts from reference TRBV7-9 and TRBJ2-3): DTGVSQNPRHKITKRGQNVTFRCDPISEHNRLYWYRQTLGQGPEFLTYFQNEAQLEKSRLLSDRFSAERPKGSFSTLEIQRTEQGDSAMYLCASSLAVASPSSSTQYFGPGTRLTVL.

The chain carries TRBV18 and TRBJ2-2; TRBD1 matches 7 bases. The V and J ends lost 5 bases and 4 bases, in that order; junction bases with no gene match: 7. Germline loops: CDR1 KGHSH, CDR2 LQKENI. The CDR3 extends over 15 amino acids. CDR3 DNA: TGTGCCAGCTCAGGCCGGGACAGCTTCACCGGGGAGCTGTTTTTT. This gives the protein CASSGRDSFTGELFF. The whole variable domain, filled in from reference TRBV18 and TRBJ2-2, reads NAGVMQNPRHLVRRRGQEARLRCSPMKGHSHVYWYRQLPEEGLKFMVYLQKENIIDESGMPKERFSAEFPKEGPSILRIQQVVRGDSAAYFCASSGRDSFTGELFFGEGSRLTVL.

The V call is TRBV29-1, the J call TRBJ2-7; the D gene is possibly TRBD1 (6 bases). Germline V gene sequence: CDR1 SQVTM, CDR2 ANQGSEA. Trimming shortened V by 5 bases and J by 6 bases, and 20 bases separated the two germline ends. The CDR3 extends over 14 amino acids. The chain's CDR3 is CSVMTDSRISEQYF. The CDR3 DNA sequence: TGCAGCGTTATGACGGACAGCAGGATTTCCGAGCAGTACTTC.

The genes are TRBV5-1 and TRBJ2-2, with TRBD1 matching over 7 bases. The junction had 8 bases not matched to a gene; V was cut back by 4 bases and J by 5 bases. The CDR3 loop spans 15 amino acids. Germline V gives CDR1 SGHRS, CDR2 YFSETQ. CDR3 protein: CASSGWDSNTGELFF. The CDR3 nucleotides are TGCGCCAGCAGCGGATGGGACAGTAATACCGGGGAGCTGTTTTTT.

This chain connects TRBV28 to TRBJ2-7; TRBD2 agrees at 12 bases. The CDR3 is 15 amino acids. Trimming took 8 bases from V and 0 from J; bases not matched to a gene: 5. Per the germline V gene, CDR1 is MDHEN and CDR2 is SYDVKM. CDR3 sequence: CASWTSGMSSYEQYF. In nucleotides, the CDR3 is TGTGCCAGCTGGACTAGCGGGATGAGCTCCTACGAGCAGTACTTC.

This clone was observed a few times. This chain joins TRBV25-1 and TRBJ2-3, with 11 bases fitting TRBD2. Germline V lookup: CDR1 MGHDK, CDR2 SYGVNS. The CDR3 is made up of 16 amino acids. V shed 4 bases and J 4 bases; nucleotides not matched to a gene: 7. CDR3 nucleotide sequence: TGTGCCAGCAGTGCCGAACTAGCGGGAGTTTCAGATACGCAGTATTTT. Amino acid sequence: CASSAELAGVSDTQYF. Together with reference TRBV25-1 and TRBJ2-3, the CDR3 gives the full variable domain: EADIYQTPRYLVIGTGKKITLECSQTMGHDKMYWYQQDPGMELHLIHYSYGVNSTEKGDLSSESTVSRIRTEHFPLTLESARPSHTSQYLCASSAELAGVSDTQYFGPGTRLTVL.

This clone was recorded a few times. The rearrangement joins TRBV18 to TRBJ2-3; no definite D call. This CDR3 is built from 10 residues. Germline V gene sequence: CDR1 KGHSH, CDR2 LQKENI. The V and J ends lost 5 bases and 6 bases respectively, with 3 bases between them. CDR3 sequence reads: CASSMDTQYF. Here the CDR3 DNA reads TGTGCCAGCTCAATGGATACGCAGTATTTT.

The CDR3 loop reads CASGGVLDTEAFF. CDR3 nucleotides: TGTGCCAGCGGAGGGGTTTTGGACACTGAAGCTTTCTTT. This chain connects TRBV28 to TRBJ1-1; D perhaps matches TRBD1 (5 bases). CDR1 is MDHEN, CDR2 SYDVKM, per germline. V shed 8 bases and J shed 3 bases, with 13 bases lying between them. The CDR3 totals 13 residues.

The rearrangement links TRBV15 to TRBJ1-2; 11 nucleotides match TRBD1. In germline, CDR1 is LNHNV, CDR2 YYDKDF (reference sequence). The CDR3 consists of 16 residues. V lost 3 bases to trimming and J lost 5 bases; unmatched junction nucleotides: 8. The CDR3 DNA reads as TGTGCCACCAGCAGCCCGACCCGGGACAGGGGGTATGGCTACACCTTC. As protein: CATSSPTRDRGYGYTF.

This CDR3 reads CASSLDGRANEQYF. CDR3 sequence (DNA): TGTGCCAGCAGCTTGGACGGGAGGGCCAACGAGCAGTACTTC. The chain links TRBV5-4 to TRBJ2-7; 8 bases are shared with TRBD2. CDR3 length: 14 amino acids. The V segment lost 0 bases and the J segment 5 bases; nucleotides outside the gene matches: 4. Germline CDR1 SGHNT, CDR2 YYREEE (reference sequence).

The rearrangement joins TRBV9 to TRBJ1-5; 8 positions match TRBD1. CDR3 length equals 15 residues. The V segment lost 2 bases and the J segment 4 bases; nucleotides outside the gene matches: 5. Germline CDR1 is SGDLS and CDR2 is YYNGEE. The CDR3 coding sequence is TGTGCCAGCAGCGTGGATGGACAGGGAAATCAGCCCCAGCATTTT. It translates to CASSVDGQGNQPQHF.

CDR3 region: CASSSSGQTNTGELFF. CDR3 nucleotide sequence: TGTGCCAGCAGTTCATCGGGACAGACGAACACCGGGGAGCTGTTTTTT. The gene calls are TRBV27 and TRBJ2-2; 7 nucleotides align to TRBD1. This CDR3 contains 16 residues. Trimming took 4 bases from V and 0 from J; bases not matched to a gene: 5. Germline V gene data show CDR1 as MNHEY and CDR2 as SMNVEV (reference sequence).